This section outlines one TCR beta chain sequence together with its context. What it recognizes is unknown. The data are from a study of blood T cell dynamics during melanoma immunotherapy. Described time point: week 3, after first cycle of checkpoint inhibitor. Study-wide results and caveats: Clones driving repertoire changes may be melanoma-specific or general immune activation.

This CDR3 spans 14 amino acids. CDR1 is SGHTA and CDR2 is FQGNSA in the germline V gene. Trimming took off 6 bases at V and 6 bases at J, with 12 bases between the two ends. Every bulk PBMC sample received the same 350 ng of DNA. TCRdb keeps only in-frame clones here, not all; method: immunoSEQ multiplex PCR. Among fewer than 6,000 clones listed, 84% were seen once. The material sequenced was blood, taken from a patient treated with checkpoint blockade. The chain has TRBV7-2 and TRBJ1-6; perhaps TRBD1 as D (6 bases). The TCR sequence derives from a human donor with melanoma. CDR3 amino acids: CASRDRTLNSPLHF. In DNA form, the CDR3 reads TGTGCCAGCAGGGACAGAACGCTTAATTCACCCCTCCACTTT.